The next 16 T cell receptor beta chains were all read from a single sample in a study of CD8 T cells in Susac syndrome. cDNA came from about 0.5 to 1 ug RNA primed by random hexamers. MiXCR, run by TCRdb on the immunoSEQ multiplex PCR reads, gives a single entry per CDR3 protein. The data contain approximately 120,000 distinct CDR3 sequences, around 96% of them singletons. The source material was CD8+ T cells from PBMCs. The source is a human donor with Susac syndrome.

The V gene is TRBV27, the J gene TRBJ2-7; D is perhaps TRBD1 or TRBD2 (6 bases each). V was pared by 2 bases and J by 3 bases, with 14 bases between. Germline V gene data show CDR1 as MNHEY and CDR2 as SMNVEV (reference sequence). This CDR3 region has 15 residues. This CDR3 is CASSLSAGEVYEQYF. As DNA, the CDR3 is TGTGCCAGCAGTTTAAGTGCAGGGGAGGTCTACGAGCAGTACTTC.

The chain uses TRBV24-1 and TRBJ2-3, with 7 nucleotides matching TRBD1. Trimming cost V 0 bases and J 0 bases; bases outside gene matches: 5. Per the germline V gene, CDR1 is KGHDR and CDR2 is SFDVKD. The CDR3 is 17 amino acids. The CDR3 protein is CATSDLGRDSSTDTQYF. In nucleotides, the CDR3 is TGTGCCACCAGTGATTTGGGTCGGGACAGTAGCACAGATACGCAGTATTTT.

This chain joins TRBV7-8 and TRBJ2-7; 7 positions match TRBD1. Per germline, CDR1 SGHVS and CDR2 FQNEAQ. Trimming took 8 bases from V and 4 from J; bases not matched to a gene: 8. The length of the CDR3 is 13 residues. CDR3 coding DNA: TGTGCCAGCCGTCACAGGGGTGTATACGAGCAGTACTTC. The encoded protein is CASRHRGVYEQYF.

The chain joins TRBV7-9 to TRBJ2-1, with D unclear. Germline loops: CDR1 SEHNR, CDR2 FQNEAQ (reference sequence). The CDR3 length is 13 residues. V was clipped by 1 base and J by 6 bases, with 7 bases between them. CDR3 protein: CASSLVISNEQFF. The CDR3 DNA reads TGTGCCAGCAGCTTAGTAATCAGCAATGAGCAGTTCTTC.

The chain uses TRBV7-9 and TRBJ2-5, with TRBD2 identical over 7 bases. Germline V lookup: CDR1 SEHNR, CDR2 FQNEAQ (reference sequence). J gave up 3 bases and V 1 base, and 8 bases lay outside the gene matches. This CDR3 spans 16 amino acids. CDR3 residues: CASSLERGGTKETQYF. DNA of the CDR3: TGTGCCAGCAGCTTAGAACGCGGGGGAACGAAAGAGACCCAGTACTTC.

The J gene is TRBJ2-1, the V gene TRBV2, with TRBD1 as a possible D gene (6 bases). Germline loops: CDR1 SNHLY, CDR2 FYNNEI. The CDR3 totals 15 residues. V lost 1 base to trimming and J lost 7 bases, with 14 bases between them. The CDR3 here is CASSEGTDRFNEQFF. CDR3 in DNA: TGTGCCAGCAGTGAAGGGACTGACAGGTTTAATGAGCAGTTCTTC.

This sequence joins TRBV30 and TRBJ2-3; TRBD1 might be the D (5 bases). The CDR3 consists of 15 residues. V lost 0 bases to trimming and J lost 2 bases, with 12 bases between them. CDR1 and CDR2 from the germline V gene are GTSNPN and SVGIG (reference sequence). The CDR3 here is CAWSVLGADTDTQYF. The CDR3 bases are TGTGCCTGGAGTGTATTAGGGGCCGACACAGATACGCAGTATTTT.

The chain joins TRBV4-3 to TRBJ1-3; perhaps TRBD1 as D (5 bases). Germline V gene sequence: CDR1 LGHNA, CDR2 YSLEER. This CDR3 has 17 residues. V lost 0 bases and J lost 1, with 13 bases in between. In nucleotides, the CDR3 is TGCGCCAGCAGCCAAGATCTCGGGGCCGAATCTGGAAACACCATATATTTT. Protein product: CASSQDLGAESGNTIYF.

The chain employs TRBV12-3 or TRBV12-4 and TRBJ2-7, with D perhaps TRBD1 or TRBD2 (5 bases each). V dropped 7 bases and J dropped 5 bases, with 21 bases sitting between them. The CDR3 length is 15 residues. The CDR3 DNA follows: TGTGCCAGCACTTTTGGGGACGGAAACTACGACGAGCAGTACTTC. Its protein is CASTFGDGNYDEQYF.

The chain is built from TRBV7-9 and TRBJ2-5, with TRBD2 identical over 10 bases. V was pared by 6 bases and J by 5 bases, with 6 bases of the junction left unmatched. CDR3 length: 14 residues. CDR1 SEHNR and CDR2 FQNEAQ come from the germline V gene (reference sequence). In DNA form, the CDR3 reads TGTGCCAGCAGTGGGCTAGCGGGAGAGGAGACCCAGTACTTC. Protein sequence: CASSGLAGEETQYF.

The CDR3 nucleotides read TGCGCCAGCAGCCAGGGCACACCGAACACCGGGGAGCTGTTTTTT. This encodes CASSQGTPNTGELFF. The chain recombines TRBV4-1 with TRBJ2-2; D gene ambiguous. Trimming removed 3 bases from V and 0 bases from J, with 8 bases in between. The CDR3 contains 15 residues. The germline CDR1 and CDR2 sequences are MGHRA and YSYEKL.

This chain uses TRBV6-6 with TRBJ2-1, with D tentatively TRBD2 (6 bases). V was shortened by 2 bases and J by 8 bases, with 16 bases between the two germline ends. This CDR3 spans 15 amino acids. CDR1 MNHNY and CDR2 SVGAGI come from the germline V gene (reference sequence). CDR3: CASSYGTRPVDEQFF. In DNA, the CDR3 is TGTGCCAGCAGTTACGGGACTCGACCTGTGGATGAGCAGTTCTTC.

The V and J genes are TRBV6-5 and TRBJ2-7, with 7 bases identical to TRBD1. V lost 2 bases and J lost 3; bases outside the gene matches: 4. Germline V gene data show CDR1 as MNHEY and CDR2 as SVGAGI. The CDR3 contains 14 residues. DNA of the CDR3: TGTGCCAGCAGTTACCGGGGACAGAACTACGAGCAGTACTTC. Its translation: CASSYRGQNYEQYF.

The CDR3 region has the DNA TGCGCCAGCAGCGACAAGAACGGGGAGCTGTTTTTT. Translation gives CASSDKNGELFF. This chain joins TRBV5-1 and TRBJ2-2; no clear D. V was cut by 4 bases and J by 7 bases, with 8 bases left in between. In germline, CDR1 is SGHRS, CDR2 YFSETQ. The CDR3 spans 12 residues.

The chain is built from TRBV3-1 and TRBJ2-5; perhaps TRBD2 as D (7 bases). Germline V gives CDR1 LGHDT, CDR2 YNNKEL (reference sequence). This CDR3 comprises 15 residues. Trimming cost V 1 base and J 5 bases, with 14 bases left between them. CDR3 bases: TGTGCCAGCAGCCAAGGAGGGGGGGATCTGGAGACCCAGTACTTC. This sequence encodes CASSQGGGDLETQYF.

This chain connects TRBV29-1 to TRBJ2-1; 8 positions match TRBD2. The germline CDR1 and CDR2 sequences are SQVTM and ANQGSEA. V dropped 6 bases and J dropped 0; count of bases not matched to a gene: 7. The CDR3 sequence is 15 residues long. This CDR3 is CSVIAGIASYNEQFF. The CDR3 DNA is TGCAGCGTGATAGCGGGGATAGCCTCCTACAATGAGCAGTTCTTC.